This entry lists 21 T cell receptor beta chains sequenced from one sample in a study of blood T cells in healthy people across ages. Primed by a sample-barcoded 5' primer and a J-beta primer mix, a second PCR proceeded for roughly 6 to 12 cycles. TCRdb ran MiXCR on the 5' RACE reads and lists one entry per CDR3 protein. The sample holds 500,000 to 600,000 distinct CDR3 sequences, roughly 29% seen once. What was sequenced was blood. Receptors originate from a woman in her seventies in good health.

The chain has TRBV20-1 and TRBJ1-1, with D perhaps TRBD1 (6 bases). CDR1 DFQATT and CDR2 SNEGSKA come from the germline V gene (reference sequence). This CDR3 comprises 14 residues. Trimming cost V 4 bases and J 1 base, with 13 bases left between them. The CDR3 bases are TGCAGTGCTACCCCAGGGGCCCAGAACACTGAAGCTTTCTTT. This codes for CSATPGAQNTEAFF.

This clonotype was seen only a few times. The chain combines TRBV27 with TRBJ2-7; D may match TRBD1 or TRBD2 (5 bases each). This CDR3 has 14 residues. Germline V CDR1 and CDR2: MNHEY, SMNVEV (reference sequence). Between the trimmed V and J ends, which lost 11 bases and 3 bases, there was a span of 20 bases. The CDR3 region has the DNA TGTGCCGGCTGGGTCCTCCGGGACGGCTACGAGCAGTACTTC. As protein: CAGWVLRDGYEQYF.

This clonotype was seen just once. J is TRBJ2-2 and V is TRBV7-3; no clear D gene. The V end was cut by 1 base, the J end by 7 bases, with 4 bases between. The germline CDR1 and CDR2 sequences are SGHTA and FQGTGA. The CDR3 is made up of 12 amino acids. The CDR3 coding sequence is TGTGCCAGCAGCTTAAACCACGGGGAGCTGTTTTTT. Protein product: CASSLNHGELFF. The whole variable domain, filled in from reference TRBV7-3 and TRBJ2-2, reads GAGVSQTPSNKVTEKGKYVELRCDPISGHTALYWYRQSLGQGPEFLIYFQGTGAADDSGLPNDRFFAVRPEGSVSTLKIQRTERGDSAVYLCASSLNHGELFFGEGSRLTVL.

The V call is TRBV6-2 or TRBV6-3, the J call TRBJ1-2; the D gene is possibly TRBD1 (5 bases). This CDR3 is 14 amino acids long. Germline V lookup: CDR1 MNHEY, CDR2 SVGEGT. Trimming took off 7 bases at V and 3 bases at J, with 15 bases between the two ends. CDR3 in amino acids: CASTVGARYYGYTF. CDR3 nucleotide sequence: TGTGCCAGCACTGTCGGGGCCAGGTACTATGGCTACACCTTC.

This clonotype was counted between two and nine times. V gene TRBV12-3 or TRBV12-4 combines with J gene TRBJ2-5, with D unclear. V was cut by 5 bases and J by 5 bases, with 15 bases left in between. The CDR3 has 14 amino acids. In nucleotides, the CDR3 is TGTGCCAGCAGTCGAGACCATGCCCGCGAGACCCAGTACTTC. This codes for CASSRDHARETQYF.

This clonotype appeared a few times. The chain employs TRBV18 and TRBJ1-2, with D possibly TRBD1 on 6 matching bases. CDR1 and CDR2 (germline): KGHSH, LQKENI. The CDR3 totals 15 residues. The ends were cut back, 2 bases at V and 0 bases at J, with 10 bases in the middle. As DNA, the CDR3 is TGTGCCAGCTCACCAAGGGGGACTCCTAACTATGGCTACACCTTC. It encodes CASSPRGTPNYGYTF.

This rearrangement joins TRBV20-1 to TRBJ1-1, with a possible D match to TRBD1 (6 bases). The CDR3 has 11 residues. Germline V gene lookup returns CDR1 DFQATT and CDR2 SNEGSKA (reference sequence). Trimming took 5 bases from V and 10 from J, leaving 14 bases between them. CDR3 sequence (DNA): TGCAGTGCTCTACAGGGAACAAGAGCTTTCTTT. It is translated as CSALQGTRAFF.

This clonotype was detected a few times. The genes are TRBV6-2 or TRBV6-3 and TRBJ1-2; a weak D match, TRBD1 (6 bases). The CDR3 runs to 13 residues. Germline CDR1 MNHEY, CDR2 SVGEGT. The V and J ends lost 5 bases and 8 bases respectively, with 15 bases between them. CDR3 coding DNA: TGTGCCAGCAGTCTCGGGGGGCGTCGAGGCTACACCTTC. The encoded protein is CASSLGGRRGYTF.

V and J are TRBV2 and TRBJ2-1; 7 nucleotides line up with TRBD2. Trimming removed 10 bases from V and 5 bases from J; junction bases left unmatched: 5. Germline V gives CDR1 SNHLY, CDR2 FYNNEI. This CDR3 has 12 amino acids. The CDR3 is CAIRLADNEQFF. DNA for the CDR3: TGTGCCATCCGGCTAGCGGACAATGAGCAGTTCTTC.

As DNA, the CDR3 is TGTGCCAGCAGCCCGACTAGCGGGGGCAAAGAGACCCAGTACTTC. Its translation: CASSPTSGGKETQYF. The rearrangement joins TRBV7-9 to TRBJ2-5; TRBD2 aligns across 12 bases. V dropped 5 bases and J dropped 3; count of bases not matched to a gene: 4. From germline, CDR1 is SEHNR and CDR2 FQNEAQ (reference sequence). CDR3 length equals 15 residues.

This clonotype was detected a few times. CDR3 nucleotides: TGTGCCAGCAGCTTTACGAGGACTAGCGGGGGGACTTTCTCTTCCTACGAGCAGTACTTC. It encodes CASSFTRTSGGTFSSYEQYF. The rearrangement joins TRBV7-8 to TRBJ2-7; 14 positions agree with TRBD2. The V and J ends lost 3 bases and 1 base, in that order; junction bases with no gene match: 14. Germline-derived CDR1 and CDR2 are SGHVS and FQNEAQ. The CDR3 covers 20 residues.

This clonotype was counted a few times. The CDR3 loop is CASSLDSIYNEQFF. CDR3 sequence (DNA): TGCGCCAGCAGCTTGGACAGCATTTACAATGAGCAGTTCTTC. The chain recombines TRBV5-1 with TRBJ2-1, with no clear D. The CDR3 is 14 residues long. Per the germline V gene, CDR1 is SGHRS and CDR2 is YFSETQ. Trimming took 0 bases from V and 4 from J, leaving 8 bases between them.

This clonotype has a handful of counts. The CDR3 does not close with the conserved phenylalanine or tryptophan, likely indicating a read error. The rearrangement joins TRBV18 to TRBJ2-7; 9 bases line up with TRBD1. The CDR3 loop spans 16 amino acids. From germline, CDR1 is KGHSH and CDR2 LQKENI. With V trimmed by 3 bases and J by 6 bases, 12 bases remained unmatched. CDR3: CASSPPKGTGITEQYL. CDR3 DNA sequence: TGTGCCAGCTCACCCCCGAAAGGGACAGGGATTACCGAGCAGTACCTC.

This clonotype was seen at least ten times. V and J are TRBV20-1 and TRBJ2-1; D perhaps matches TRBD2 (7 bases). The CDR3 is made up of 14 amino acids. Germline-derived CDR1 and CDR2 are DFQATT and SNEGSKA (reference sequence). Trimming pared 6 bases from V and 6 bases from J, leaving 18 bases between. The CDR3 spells CSAKFSGGRNEQFF. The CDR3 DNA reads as TGCAGTGCAAAATTCTCCGGGGGGCGCAATGAGCAGTTCTTC.

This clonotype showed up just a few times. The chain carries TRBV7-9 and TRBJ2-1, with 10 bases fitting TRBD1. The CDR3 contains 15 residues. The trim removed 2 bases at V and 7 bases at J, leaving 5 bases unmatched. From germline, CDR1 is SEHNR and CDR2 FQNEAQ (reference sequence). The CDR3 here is CASSLRQGAENEQFF. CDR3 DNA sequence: TGTGCCAGCAGCTTAAGACAGGGGGCGGAGAATGAGCAGTTCTTC. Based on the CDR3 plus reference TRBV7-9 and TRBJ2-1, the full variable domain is DTGVSQNPRHKITKRGQNVTFRCDPISEHNRLYWYRQTLGQGPEFLTYFQNEAQLEKSRLLSDRFSAERPKGSFSTLEIQRTEQGDSAMYLCASSLRQGAENEQFFGPGTRLTVL.

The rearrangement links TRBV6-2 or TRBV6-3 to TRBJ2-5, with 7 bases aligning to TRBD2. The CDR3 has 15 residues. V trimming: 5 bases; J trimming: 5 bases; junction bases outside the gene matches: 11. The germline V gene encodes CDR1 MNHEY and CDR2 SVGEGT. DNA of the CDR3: TGTGCCAGCAGTCGGCCGACTAGCACGCGGGAGACCCAGTACTTC. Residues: CASSRPTSTRETQYF.

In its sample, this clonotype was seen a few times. Here the CDR3 DNA reads TGCGCCAGCAGCCAAGAAGGGACTAGCGGGGACAATGAGCAGTTCTTC. Its translation is CASSQEGTSGDNEQFF. This chain uses TRBV4-1 with TRBJ2-5; 13 bases fit TRBD2. TRBJ2-1 matches the DNA end more closely, so the J call is doubtful. This CDR3 region has 16 residues. Germline assignment: CDR1 MGHRA and CDR2 YSYEKL.

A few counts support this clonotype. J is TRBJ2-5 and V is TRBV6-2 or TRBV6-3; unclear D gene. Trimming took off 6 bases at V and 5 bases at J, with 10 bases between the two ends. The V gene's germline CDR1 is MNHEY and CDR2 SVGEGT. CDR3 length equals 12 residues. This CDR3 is CASSDLPETQYF. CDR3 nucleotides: TGTGCCAGCAGCGACCTCCCCGAGACCCAGTACTTC.

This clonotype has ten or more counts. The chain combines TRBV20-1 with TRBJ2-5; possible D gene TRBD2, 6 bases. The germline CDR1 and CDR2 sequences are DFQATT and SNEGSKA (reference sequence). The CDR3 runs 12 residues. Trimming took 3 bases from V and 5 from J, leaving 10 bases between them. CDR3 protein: CSASSSGETQYF. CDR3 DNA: TGCAGTGCTAGTTCCAGCGGGGAGACCCAGTACTTC.

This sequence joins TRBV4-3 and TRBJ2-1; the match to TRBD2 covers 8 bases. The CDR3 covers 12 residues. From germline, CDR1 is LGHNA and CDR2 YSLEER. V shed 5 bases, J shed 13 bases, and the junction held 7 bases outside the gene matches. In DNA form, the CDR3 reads TGCGCCAGCAGCGGAGGTAGCGGGGTCCAGTTCTTC. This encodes CASSGGSGVQFF.

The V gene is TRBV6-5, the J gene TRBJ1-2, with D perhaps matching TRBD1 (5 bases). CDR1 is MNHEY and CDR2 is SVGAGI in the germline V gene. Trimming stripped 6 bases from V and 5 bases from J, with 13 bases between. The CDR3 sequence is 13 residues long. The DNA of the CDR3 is TGTGCCAGCAGGACGGCAGGGTTTTATGGCTACACCTTC. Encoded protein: CASRTAGFYGYTF.